This T cell receptor beta chain is from a study of early T cells in non-severe SARS-CoV-2 infection. This clonotype was counted at least ten times. Each CDR3 protein is one row after TCRdb ran MiXCR on the 5' RACE reads. The table lists fewer than 35,000 distinct CDR3 sequences, approximately 6% of them singletons. Unmatched junction bases numbered 4, after V lost 5 bases and J lost 5 bases. The CDR3 extends over 13 amino acids. Germline V CDR1 and CDR2: MNHEY, SMNVEV (reference sequence). This TCR came from an adult who was a healthcare worker with PCR-confirmed SARS-CoV-2 infection or an uninfected control (not recorded which). Sequencing used whole blood. V is TRBV27 and J is TRBJ2-3; 7 nucleotides match TRBD2. CDR3 region: CASSATSEDTQYF. The CDR3 coding sequence is TGTGCCAGCAGTGCAACTAGCGAAGATACGCAGTATTTT.